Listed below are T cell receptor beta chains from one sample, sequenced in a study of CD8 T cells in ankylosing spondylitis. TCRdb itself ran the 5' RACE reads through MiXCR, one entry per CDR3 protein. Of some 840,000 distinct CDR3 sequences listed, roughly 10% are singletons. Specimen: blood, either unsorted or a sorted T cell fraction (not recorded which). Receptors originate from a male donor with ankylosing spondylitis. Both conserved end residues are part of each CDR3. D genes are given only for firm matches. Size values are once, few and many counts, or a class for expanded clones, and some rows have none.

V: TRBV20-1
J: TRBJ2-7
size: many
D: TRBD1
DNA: TGCAGTGCCTGGGACAGAGGTTCCTACGAGCAGTACTTC
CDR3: CSAWDRGSYEQYF

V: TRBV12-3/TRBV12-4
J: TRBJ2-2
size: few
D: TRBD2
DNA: TGTGCCAGCAGTTTCCTTAGCGGGGGACTTACCGGGGAGCTGTTTTTT
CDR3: CASSFLSGGLTGELFF

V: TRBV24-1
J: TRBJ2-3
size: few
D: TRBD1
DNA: TGTGCCACCAGCCCGACAGGGGATCCAGATACGCAGTATTTT
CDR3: CATSPTGDPDTQYF

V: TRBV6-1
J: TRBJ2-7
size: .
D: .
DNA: TGTGCCAGCAGCAAAGGGAGGTCCTACGAGCAGTACTTC
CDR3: CASSKGRSYEQYF

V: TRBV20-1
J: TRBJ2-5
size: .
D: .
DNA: TGCAGTGCTAGAGACATATCAGAGACCCAGTACTTC
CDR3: CSARDISETQYF

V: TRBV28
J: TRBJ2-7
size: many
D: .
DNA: TGTGCCAGCAGTTTCTTCGGCGCAAATCCCTACGAGCAGTACTTC
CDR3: CASSFFGANPYEQYF

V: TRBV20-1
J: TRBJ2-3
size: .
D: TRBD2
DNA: TGCAGTGCTAGACTAGCGGGAGGGCCGTATACGCAGTATTTT
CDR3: CSARLAGGPYTQYF

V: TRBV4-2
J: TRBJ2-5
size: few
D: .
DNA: TGTGCCAGCAGCCAAGAGGGCTGGGACTGGGAAGGGACCCAGTACTTC
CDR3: CASSQEGWDWEGTQYF

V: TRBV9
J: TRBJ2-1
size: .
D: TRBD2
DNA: TGTGCCAGCAGCGTCAGTCCCTTAGCGGGAGGGCCGTTTGAGCAGTTCTTC
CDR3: CASSVSPLAGGPFEQFF

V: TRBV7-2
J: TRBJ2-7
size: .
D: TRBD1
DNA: TGTGCCAGCAGCGGAGCAGGGGGCCCCATATACGAGCAGTACTTC
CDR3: CASSGAGGPIYEQYF

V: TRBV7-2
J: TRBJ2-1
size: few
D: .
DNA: TGTGCCAGCAGCTTAGTCGGGGCCGACAGGATCAATGAGCAGTTCTTC
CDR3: CASSLVGADRINEQFF

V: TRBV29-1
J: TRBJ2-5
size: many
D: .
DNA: TGCAGCGTCAAACTACGATCACAAGAGACCCAGTACTTC
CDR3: CSVKLRSQETQYF

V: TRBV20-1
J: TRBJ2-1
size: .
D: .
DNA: TGCAGTGCACGGAAGACTAGTTCCAATGAGCAGTTCTTC
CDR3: CSARKTSSNEQFF

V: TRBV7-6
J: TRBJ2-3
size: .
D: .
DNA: TGTGCCAGCAGCTTAGATCAGGATCGGCAGTATTTT
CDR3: CASSLDQDRQYF

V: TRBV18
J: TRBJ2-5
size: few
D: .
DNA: TGTGCCAGCTCACCAAAGGGGAGACAAGAGACCCAGTACTTC
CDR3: CASSPKGRQETQYF

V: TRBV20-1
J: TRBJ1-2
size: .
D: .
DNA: TGCAGTACCGACCAACAGGGAAGCTACACCTTC
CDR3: CSTDQQGSYTF

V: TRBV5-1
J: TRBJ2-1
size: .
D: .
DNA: TGCGCCAGCAGCTTAGCCCTTGGGGGACAGTTCTTC
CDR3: CASSLALGGQFF

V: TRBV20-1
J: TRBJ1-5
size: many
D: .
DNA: TGCAGTGCAACGGCCTTGGGCAATCAGCCCCAGCATTTT
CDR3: CSATALGNQPQHF

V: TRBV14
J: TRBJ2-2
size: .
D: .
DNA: TGTGCCAGCAGCCAAGATTTACCCCGACTTGCCGGGGAGCTGTTTTTT
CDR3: CASSQDLPRLAGELFF

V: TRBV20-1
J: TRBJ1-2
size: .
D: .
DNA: TGCAGTGCTAGAACGGGTGGGAACTATGGCTACACCTTC
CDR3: CSARTGGNYGYTF

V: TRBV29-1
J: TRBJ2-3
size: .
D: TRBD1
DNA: TGCAGCGTTCAACAGGGGGTCTTTAGCACAGATACGCAGTATTTT
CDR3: CSVQQGVFSTDTQYF

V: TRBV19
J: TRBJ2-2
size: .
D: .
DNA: TGTGCCAGTATTAGTTGGACCGGGGAGCTGTTTTTT
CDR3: CASISWTGELFF

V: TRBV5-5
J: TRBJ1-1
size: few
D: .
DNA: TGTGCCAGCAGCTTTATAATGAGGAGAGGGGATACTGAAGCTTTCTTT
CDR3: CASSFIMRRGDTEAFF

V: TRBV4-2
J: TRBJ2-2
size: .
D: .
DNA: TGTGCCAGCAGCCAAGATTCCATGAACACCGGGGAGCTGTTTTTT
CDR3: CASSQDSMNTGELFF

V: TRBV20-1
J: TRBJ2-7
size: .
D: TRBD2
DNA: TGCAGTGCTACTCTCCCGTCCCGGGAGGGAATCTACGAGCAGTACTTC
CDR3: CSATLPSREGIYEQYF

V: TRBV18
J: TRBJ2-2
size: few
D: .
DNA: TGTGCCAGCTCACCACCCATCAGGAACACCGGGGAGCTGTTTTTT
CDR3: CASSPPIRNTGELFF

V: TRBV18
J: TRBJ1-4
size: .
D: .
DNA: TGTGCCAGCTCACCAGCCGCCCACGAGGATGAAAAACTGTTTTTT
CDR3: CASSPAAHEDEKLFF

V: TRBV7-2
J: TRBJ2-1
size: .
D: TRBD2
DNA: TGTGCCAGCAGCCCCGAAGCGGGAGGGGAGCAGTTCTTC
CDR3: CASSPEAGGEQFF

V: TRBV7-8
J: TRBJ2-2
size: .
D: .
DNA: TGTGCCAGCAGCCAATGGGGACAAGCGAACACCGGGGAGCTGTTTTTT
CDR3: CASSQWGQANTGELFF

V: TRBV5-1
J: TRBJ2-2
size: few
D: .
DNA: TGCGCCAGCAGCGCACTACAGGGTATAAACACCGGGGAGCTGTTTTTT
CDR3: CASSALQGINTGELFF

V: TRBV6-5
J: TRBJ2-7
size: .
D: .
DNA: TGTGCCAGCAGTTACTCGGTCCGGACAGCAAGCTCCTACGAGCAGTACTTC
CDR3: CASSYSVRTASSYEQYF

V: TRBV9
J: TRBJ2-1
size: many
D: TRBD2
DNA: TGTGCCAGCAGCCGGACTAGCGGGGGGTACAATGAGCAGTTCTTC
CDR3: CASSRTSGGYNEQFF

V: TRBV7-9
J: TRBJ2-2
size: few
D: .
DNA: TGTGCCAGCAGCTTAGAACCCCGATCCACCGGGGAGCTGTTTTTT
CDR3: CASSLEPRSTGELFF

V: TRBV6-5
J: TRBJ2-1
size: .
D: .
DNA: TGTGCCAGCAGTTACTCGGGCAGCACATCCTACAATGAGCAGTTCTTC
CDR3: CASSYSGSTSYNEQFF

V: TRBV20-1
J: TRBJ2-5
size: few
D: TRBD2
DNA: TGCAGTGCTAGAATGACTAGCGGGAGAGGCGAGACCCAGTACTTC
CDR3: CSARMTSGRGETQYF

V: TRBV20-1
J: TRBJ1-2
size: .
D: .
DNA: TGCAGTGCTAGTAAGGGGGGCCCGGCTAACTATGGCTACACCTTC
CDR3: CSASKGGPANYGYTF

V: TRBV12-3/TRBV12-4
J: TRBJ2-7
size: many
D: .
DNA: TGTGCCAGCCGGAGGACGGCTACCTACGAGCAGTACTTC
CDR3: CASRRTATYEQYF

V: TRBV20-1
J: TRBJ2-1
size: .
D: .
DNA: TGCAGTGCTAGCCTGGGGTTTTCCTACAATGAGCAGTTCTTC
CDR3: CSASLGFSYNEQFF

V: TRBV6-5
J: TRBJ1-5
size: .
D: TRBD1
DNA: TGTGCCAGCAGTTTTACAGGGGGGCATCAGCCCCAGCATTTT
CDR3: CASSFTGGHQPQHF

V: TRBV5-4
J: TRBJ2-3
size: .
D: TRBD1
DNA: TGTGCCAGCGGACAGGGGGTATATGATACGCAGTATTTT
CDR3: CASGQGVYDTQYF

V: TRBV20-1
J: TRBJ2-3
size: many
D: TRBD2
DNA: TGCAGTGCTGAGAGATCTAGCGGAAGCACAGATACGCAGTATTTT
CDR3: CSAERSSGSTDTQYF

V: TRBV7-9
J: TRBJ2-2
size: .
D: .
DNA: TGTGCCAGCAGCTTAGCGTATCTGGGGAACACCCGGGAGCTGTTTTTT
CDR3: CASSLAYLGNTRELFF

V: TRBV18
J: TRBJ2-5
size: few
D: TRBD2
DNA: TGTGCCAGCTCACCACCACCGGGACTAGTCGAGACCCAGTACTTC
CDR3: CASSPPPGLVETQYF